Shown below are 15 T cell receptor beta chains from a single sample sequenced in a study of blood T cell repertoires in COVID-19 (dated by TCRdb to the early 2020s). The library came from the immunoSEQ multiplex PCR assay. The table was pulled from immuneACCESS by TCRdb, which kept in-frame rearrangements only. Such tables lose some clones; where checked, under half of the loss comes from unresolved V genes, and the rest has no known cause. This sample is represented by about 150,000 clones; approximately 83% of them were singletons. The ten largest clones take up approximately 32% of the sample. The material sequenced was peripheral blood. The source is a woman between 55 and 75 years old with acute or convalescent COVID-19.

This clone was seen once. The genes are TRBV28 and TRBJ2-7; no definite D call. Germline CDR1 and CDR2: MDHEN and SYDVKM. The CDR3 covers 12 residues. The germline V and J ends were trimmed by 3 bases and 6 bases, with 9 bases remaining between them. The CDR3 bases are TGTGCCAGCAGTTTCCTCCGTTGCGAGCAGTACGTC. Its translation is CASSFLRCEQYV.

This rearrangement joins TRBV5-6 to TRBJ2-5; no reliable D call. The CDR3 sequence is 13 residues long. In germline, CDR1 is SGHDT, CDR2 YYEEEE. V gave up 1 base and J gave up 2 bases, with 6 bases separating them. The CDR3 protein is CASSLPQQETQYF. CDR3 DNA: TGTGCCAGCAGCTTGCCCCAGCAAGAGACCCAGTACTTC.

This chain links TRBV19 with TRBJ2-1; 9 positions match TRBD1. V was clipped by 6 bases and J by 4 bases; unmatched bases: 7. CDR3 length equals 15 residues. Germline V CDR1 and CDR2: LNHDA, SQIVND (reference sequence). CDR3 in DNA: TGTGCCAGTAGGCCCAGGGGGACAGGGTACAATGAGCAGTTCTTC. It encodes CASRPRGTGYNEQFF. Using reference TRBV19 and TRBJ2-1 for the parts outside the CDR3, the full variable domain is DGGITQSPKYLFRKEGQNVTLSCEQNLNHDAMYWYRQDPGQGLRLIYYSQIVNDFQKGDIAEGYSVSREKKESFPLTVTSAQKNPTAFYLCASRPRGTGYNEQFFGPGTRLTVL.

The CDR3 reads CASSLVAAQDTLNTEAFF. CDR3 DNA sequence: TGTGCCAGCAGCTTAGTAGCGGCCCAGGACACGCTGAACACTGAAGCTTTCTTT. The V gene is TRBV7-2, the J gene TRBJ1-1; D is possibly TRBD1 (5 bases). CDR1 and CDR2 from the germline V gene are SGHTA and FQGNSA. Trimming removed 1 base at V and 0 bases at J, with 18 bases between. The CDR3 is 18 residues long. Based on the CDR3 plus reference TRBV7-2 and TRBJ1-1, the full variable domain is GAGVSQSPSNKVTEKGKDVELRCDPISGHTALYWYRQSLGQGLEFLIYFQGNSAPDKSGLPSDRFSAERTGGSVSTLTIQRTQQEDSAVYLCASSLVAAQDTLNTEAFFGQGTRLTVV.

As to this clone: A junction boundary mismatches the germline segment, possibly from a read error. The chain couples TRBV2 to TRBJ1-2; 11 nucleotides match TRBD1. From germline, CDR1 is SNHLY and CDR2 FYNNEI. CDR3 length: 13 amino acids. The CDR3 sequence: CASRPGQGGVRSF. CDR3 nucleotides: TGTGCCAGCAGGCCGGGACAGGGGGGCGTTAGGTCCTTC.

The chain combines TRBV10-2 with TRBJ1-1; a possible D gene is TRBD1 (6 bases). This CDR3 region has 14 residues. CDR1 WSHSY and CDR2 SAAADI come from the germline V gene. V was shortened by 6 bases and J by 3 bases, with 14 bases between the two germline ends. CDR3 sequence reads: CASRATGLDTEAFF. DNA for the CDR3: TGCGCCAGCAGAGCTACAGGGTTGGACACTGAAGCTTTCTTT.

This chain links TRBV6-5 with TRBJ1-5; D uncertain. V was trimmed by 5 bases and J by 0 bases, leaving 11 bases between them. Germline CDR1 and CDR2: MNHEY and SVGAGI. The CDR3 contains 15 residues. The CDR3 region has the DNA TGTGCCAGCAGTCTCACCCGGGATAGCAATCAGCCCCAGCATTTT. It is translated as CASSLTRDSNQPQHF.

This clone was seen just once. The chain couples TRBV5-1 to TRBJ1-6, with D tentatively TRBD1 (5 bases). Germline CDR1 is SGHRS and CDR2 is YFSETQ. The CDR3 has 15 amino acids. Trimming pared 0 bases from V and 3 bases from J, leaving 7 bases between. The chain's CDR3 is CASSLDQGYNSPLHF. The CDR3 coding sequence is TGCGCCAGCAGCTTGGACCAGGGCTATAATTCACCCCTCCACTTT.

The gene calls are TRBV4-1 and TRBJ1-3, with TRBD1 matching over 7 bases. With V trimmed by 4 bases and J by 3 bases, 6 bases remained unmatched. The V gene's germline CDR1 is MGHRA and CDR2 YSYEKL. CDR3 size: 15 residues. In nucleotides, the CDR3 is TGCGCCAGCAGCCCAGAGGGGGCGGATGGAAACACCATATATTTT. It encodes CASSPEGADGNTIYF.

CDR3 amino acids: CASSPMTGSGTEAFF. The CDR3 DNA follows: TGTGCCAGCAGCCCCATGACAGGGTCGGGCACTGAAGCTTTCTTT. This sequence joins TRBV11-2 and TRBJ1-1; 7 nucleotides agree with TRBD1. Trimming took 5 bases from V and 4 from J; bases not matched to a gene: 10. Germline values: CDR1 SGHAT, CDR2 FQNNGV. This CDR3 contains 15 residues.

Remarks on this clone: This sample includes further DNA sequences coding for the same CDR3. The rearrangement joins TRBV6-4 to TRBJ2-3, with 9 bases aligning to TRBD2. The CDR3 contains 16 residues. The germline V gene has CDR1 MRHNA and CDR2 SNTAGT. V shed 0 bases and J 3 bases; nucleotides not matched to a gene: 4. The CDR3 spells CASSDSAGGSTDTQYF. CDR3 coding DNA: TGTGCCAGCAGTGACTCAGCGGGGGGCAGTACAGATACGCAGTATTTT.

The gene calls are TRBV19 and TRBJ2-3; tentatively, D is TRBD2 (6 bases). The CDR3 is 13 residues long. Germline lookup yields CDR1 LNHDA and CDR2 SQIVND (reference sequence). The V end lost 4 bases, the J end lost 4 bases, and 9 bases lay between the germline ends. CDR3 loop: CASSTLASDTQYF. Here the CDR3 DNA reads TGTGCCAGTAGTACACTAGCTTCAGATACGCAGTATTTT.

This clone is a singleton in its sample. The chain uses TRBV3-1 (or the pseudogene TRBV3-2) and TRBJ2-7, with D perhaps matching TRBD2 (5 bases). The CDR3 covers 13 residues. Looked up from germline, CDR1 is LGHDT and CDR2 is YNNKEL (reference sequence). With 4 bases removed from V and 3 bases from J, the gap between germline ends came to 10 bases. CDR3 residues: CASSPSGRYEQYF. The CDR3 region has the DNA TGTGCCAGCAGCCCCAGCGGCCGCTACGAGCAGTACTTC.

The V gene is TRBV27, the J gene TRBJ2-1, with 10 bases fitting TRBD1. Trimming cost V 3 bases and J 7 bases; bases outside gene matches: 6. The CDR3 runs to 15 residues. Per germline, CDR1 MNHEY and CDR2 SMNVEV (reference sequence). Here the CDR3 DNA reads TGTGCCAGCAGTTTGGACAGGGGGAGGAAAAATGAGCAGTTCTTC. Encoded protein: CASSLDRGRKNEQFF.

This clone is a singleton in its sample. The gene calls are TRBV18 and TRBJ1-2; tentative D call: TRBD1 (5 bases). The V gene lost 2 bases and the J gene lost 0 bases, with 10 bases spanning the gap. Germline loops: CDR1 KGHSH, CDR2 LQKENI. This CDR3 comprises 15 residues. The CDR3 loop reads CASSPWGLANYGYTF. The CDR3 DNA follows: TGTGCCAGCTCACCATGGGGCCTTGCTAACTATGGCTACACCTTC.